The clone carrying this TCR beta chain was picked up many times. The antigen remains unidentified. The data are from a study of T cell repertoires in cytomegalovirus infection. Study findings and constraints: Identification of carriers of CMV plus the relevant HLA was performed using cumulative public TCR beta family frequency. HLA-C-restricted CMV clonotypes gave the most frequent clonotype in two of eight donors.

TCRdb called the reads again in MiXCR, with one record for every CDR3 protein. Of over 300,000 distinct CDR3 sequences in the sample, 9.5% were seen once. Trimming took 6 bases from V and 4 from J; bases not matched to a gene: 6. The CDR3 length is 15 residues. Germline V gene data show CDR1 as MGHDK and CDR2 as SYGVNS. The sequence was collected from a human donor in good health (CMV status not recorded). Some clones in this sample may be carry-over from other donors' samples. The chain joins TRBV25-1 to TRBJ2-2; 9 nucleotides align to TRBD1. Sequenced material: PBMCs. This CDR3 is CASRDTGGVTGELFF. In nucleotides, the CDR3 is TGTGCCAGCAGGGATACAGGGGGCGTCACCGGGGAGCTGTTTTTT.